The 16 T cell receptor beta chains presented below share a single source sample, sequenced in a study of regulatory T cells in long-lasting Graves disease. Time point denoted: newly diagnosed GD, antithyroid drugs for less than 3 months. Isolated PBMC RNA provided the starting material for the TCR library. TCR beta libraries were built with iRepertoire HTBI primers and Arm-PCR of CDR3 regions. TCRdb reprocessed the multiplex PCR reads via MiXCR and lists one record per CDR3 protein. The sample contains about 560,000 distinct CDR3 sequences, 15% to 20% of which appear only once. This same sample was also part of a study on T cells in Graves' hyperthyroidism and ophthalmopathy.

The source was peripheral blood mononuclear cells (PBMCs), collected at new diagnosis, from a patient treated with antithyroid drugs. These TCRs come from a man aged 18 to 29 with Graves disease.

The table lists this clonotype with a few counts. The chain has TRBV14 and TRBJ2-7; 11 bases are a match to TRBD2. Trimming took 1 base from V and 4 from J; bases not matched to a gene: 9. This CDR3 region has 17 residues. Looked up from germline, CDR1 is SGHDN and CDR2 is FVKESK. The CDR3 reads CASSQVGSSGRLYEQYF. In DNA form, the CDR3 reads TGTGCCAGCAGCCAAGTTGGTTCTAGCGGGAGGTTGTACGAGCAGTACTTC. The variable domain in full, completed from reference TRBV14 and TRBJ2-7, reads EAGVTQFPSHSVIEKGQTVTLRCDPISGHDNLYWYRRVMGKEIKFLLHFVKESKQDESGMPNNRFLAERTGGTYSTLKVQPAELEDSGVYFCASSQVGSSGRLYEQYFGPGTRLTVT.

The sample holds a few counts of this clonotype. This rearrangement joins TRBV7-2 to TRBJ1-1, with 9 bases that match TRBD1. CDR1 is SGHTA and CDR2 is FQGNSA in the germline V gene. The J segment lost 4 bases and the V segment lost 2 bases, leaving 5 bases of the junction unmatched. This CDR3 contains 15 residues. The CDR3 reads CASSLQDRGGTEAFF. CDR3 nucleotide sequence: TGTGCCAGCAGCTTACAAGACAGGGGGGGCACTGAAGCTTTCTTT.

A remark on this clonotype: A junction end diverges from the germline sequence, so it may reflect a read error. The V call is TRBV28, the J call TRBJ2-2, with 9 nucleotides matching TRBD1. This CDR3 is 19 amino acids long. Germline CDR1 MDHEN, CDR2 SYDVKM. CDR3 DNA sequence: TGTGCCAGCAGTTCAGAAACAGGGGGCGTCCGTCCTTACACCGGGGAGCTGTCTTTT. It is translated as CASSSETGGVRPYTGELSF.

This clonotype turned up a few times. The gene calls are TRBV5-4 and TRBJ2-3, with TRBD2 matching 9 bases. J lost 7 bases, V lost 3 bases, and 15 bases had no gene match. There are 17 residues in the CDR3. Germline CDR1 reads SGHNT; CDR2 reads YYREEE (reference sequence). The CDR3 bases are TGTGCCAGCAGCTCGGAGGCGGCGGGAGGGGGGCGGAATACGCAGTATTTT. As protein: CASSSEAAGGGRNTQYF.

This clonotype appeared many times. The gene calls are TRBV3-1 and TRBJ1-1; possibly TRBD1 for D (5 bases). The V end lost 1 base, the J end lost 13 bases, and 16 bases lay between the germline ends. CDR3 length equals 13 residues. In germline, CDR1 is LGHDT, CDR2 YNNKEL (reference sequence). Written as DNA, the CDR3 is TGTGCCAGCAGCCAAGCTGGGGGACGAGGAGTTTTCTTT. This translates into CASSQAGGRGVFF.

The gene calls are TRBV30 and TRBJ1-2, with 11 bases matching TRBD1. The CDR3 totals 15 residues. Trimming took 1 base from V and 4 from J; bases not matched to a gene: 5. Germline values: CDR1 GTSNPN, CDR2 SVGIG (reference sequence). In DNA, the CDR3 is TGTGCCTGGAGTGCACCGGGACAGGGGGTCTATGGCTACACCTTC. Translated: CAWSAPGQGVYGYTF.

The table lists this clonotype with many counts. The chain combines TRBV12-3 or TRBV12-4 with TRBJ1-4; the D gene is possibly TRBD1 (6 bases). V shed 6 bases and J shed 3 bases, with 14 bases lying between them. The CDR3 contains 15 residues. The CDR3 is CASSPQGGPNEKLFF. CDR3 coding DNA: TGTGCCAGCAGCCCACAGGGCGGGCCTAATGAAAAACTGTTTTTT.

This clonotype was observed at least ten times. The CDR3 protein is CASSLGRDKEQYF. CDR3 bases: TGTGCCAGCAGCCTAGGACGGGACAAAGAGCAGTACTTC. This chain links TRBV7-8 with TRBJ2-7; tentatively, D is TRBD1 (6 bases). The V and J ends lost 5 bases and 7 bases respectively, with 15 bases between them. The CDR3 is 13 residues long. Looked up from germline, CDR1 is SGHVS and CDR2 is FQNEAQ.

This clonotype appeared a few times. The chain has TRBV28 and TRBJ1-4; 8 bases match TRBD1. V trimming: 10 bases; J trimming: 8 bases; junction bases outside the gene matches: 6. Per the germline V gene, CDR1 is MDHEN and CDR2 is SYDVKM. The CDR3 is 12 residues long. CDR3 in amino acids: CATVDRGEKLFF. The CDR3 DNA reads as TGTGCCACCGTTGACAGGGGAGAAAAACTGTTTTTT.

This clonotype was counted between two and nine times. The chain has TRBV2 and TRBJ1-5; 10 bases align to TRBD1. CDR1 is SNHLY, CDR2 FYNNEI, per germline. With 4 bases clipped from V and 7 bases from J, the junction kept 1 base outside the gene matches. CDR3 size: 13 residues. Here the CDR3 reads CASSGQGAQPQHF. The CDR3 bases are TGTGCCAGCAGTGGACAGGGGGCGCAGCCCCAGCATTTT.

The V and J genes are TRBV20-1 and TRBJ2-1; 9 bases agree with TRBD1. Trimming at V came to 1 base and at J to 5 bases, leaving 6 bases not matched to a gene. In germline, CDR1 is DFQATT, CDR2 SNEGSKA (reference sequence). The CDR3 contains 15 residues. CDR3 nucleotide sequence: TGCAGTGCTAGAGCCGGGACAGGGTATAACAATGAGCAGTTCTTC. As protein: CSARAGTGYNNEQFF.

This clonotype was counted ten times or more. V is TRBV2 and J is TRBJ2-3, with TRBD2 matching 9 bases. J was trimmed by 4 bases and V by 5 bases; bases with no gene match: 4. The CDR3 loop spans 14 amino acids. CDR1 and CDR2 (germline): SNHLY, FYNNEI. The CDR3 region is CASSQTSGSDTQYF. The CDR3 nucleotides read TGTGCCAGCAGTCAGACTAGCGGTTCAGATACGCAGTATTTT.

J is TRBJ2-7 and V is TRBV13; 13 bases line up with TRBD2. This CDR3 has 17 amino acids. V shed 0 bases, J shed 2 bases, and the junction held 4 bases outside the gene matches. CDR1 is PRHDT, CDR2 FYEKMQ, per germline (reference sequence). The CDR3 nucleotides are TGTGCCAGCAGCTTAGGCCGACTAGCGGGAGGTACCTACGAGCAGTACTTC. It encodes CASSLGRLAGGTYEQYF. The full variable domain, with the rest looked up from reference TRBV13 and TRBJ2-7, is AAGVIQSPRHLIKEKRETATLKCYPIPRHDTVYWYQQGPGQDPQFLISFYEKMQSDKGSIPDRFSAQQFSDYHSELNMSSLELGDSALYFCASSLGRLAGGTYEQYFGPGTRLTVT.

This clonotype appeared a few times. The chain uses TRBV12-3 or TRBV12-4 and TRBJ1-6, with 7 nucleotides matching TRBD1. The CDR3 runs 15 residues. Trimming cost V 5 bases and J 3 bases; bases outside gene matches: 4. The CDR3 DNA is TGTGCCAGCAGTGGGGGACAGAGCTATAATTCACCCCTCCACTTT. It yields the protein CASSGGQSYNSPLHF.

This clonotype was found a few times. A much larger clone lies a single base off, so this may be a read error. The rearrangement uses TRBV5-1 and TRBJ2-7; D remains ambiguous. Trimming removed 7 bases from V and 0 bases from J, with 11 bases in between. The CDR3 has 13 amino acids. CDR1 and CDR2 (germline): SGHRS, YFSETQ. For the CDR3, the DNA is TGCGCCAGCGGCCGCCCGCCCTCCTACGAGCAGTACTTC. It codes for CASGRPPSYEQYF. Drawing the rest from reference TRBV5-1 and TRBJ2-7, the complete variable domain is KAGVTQTPRYLIKTRGQQVTLSCSPISGHRSVSWYQQTPGQGLQFLFEYFSETQRNKGNFPGRFSGRQFSNSRSEMNVSTLELGDSALYLCASGRPPSYEQYFGPGTRLTVT.

This rearrangement joins TRBV5-1 to TRBJ1-2, with TRBD1 matching 10 bases. Germline V gene sequence: CDR1 SGHRS, CDR2 YFSETQ. V gave up 4 bases and J gave up 7 bases; unmatched junction bases: 4. The CDR3 totals 13 residues. The CDR3, as DNA: TGCGCCAGCAGCACGGGACAGGGGTTTGGCTACACCTTC. Encoded protein: CASSTGQGFGYTF.